The 11 T cell receptor beta chains below all came from one sample that was sequenced in a study of T cell responses to AZD1222 COVID-19 vaccine. The data were produced by immunoSEQ multiplex PCR, yet TCRdb's version contains in-frame clones alone and is incomplete. In the table there are some 100,000 clones, roughly 88% of which are singletons. Sequencing was performed on peripheral blood, taken on day 0 of MenACWY control vaccination. The receptors originated from an adult in good health.

The V call is TRBV27, the J call TRBJ2-5; 8 positions agree with TRBD1. From germline, CDR1 is MNHEY and CDR2 SMNVEV (reference sequence). CDR3 size: 15 residues. Trimming took 3 bases from V and 4 from J; bases not matched to a gene: 7. CDR3 protein: CASSLAGTGGETQYF. The CDR3 DNA follows: TGTGCCAGCAGTTTGGCCGGGACAGGAGGAGAGACCCAGTACTTC.

The CDR3 region is CATSVGDRHTGELFF. The DNA for the CDR3 is TGTGCCACCAGTGTGGGGGACAGGCACACCGGGGAGCTGTTTTTT. This chain uses TRBV24-1 with TRBJ2-2; 8 bases are shared with TRBD1. Germline CDR1 and CDR2: KGHDR and SFDVKD. Germline trimming cut 5 bases from V and 3 bases from J; bases unmatched to any gene: 4. CDR3 length: 15 amino acids.

The gene calls are TRBV5-1 and TRBJ1-1; perhaps TRBD1 as D (6 bases). The CDR3 contains 15 residues. The V gene's germline CDR1 is SGHRS and CDR2 YFSETQ. V was clipped by 4 bases and J by 1 base, with 14 bases between them. Here the CDR3 reads CASSPLQGGNTEAFF. DNA of the CDR3: TGCGCCAGCAGCCCCTTACAGGGAGGGAACACTGAAGCTTTCTTT.

This rearrangement joins TRBV27 to TRBJ1-3; no firm D call. Trimming took 10 bases from V and 1 from J, leaving 5 bases between them. The CDR3 consists of 11 residues. Germline CDR1 MNHEY, CDR2 SMNVEV (reference sequence). The CDR3 here is CATVSGNTIYF. The CDR3 nucleotides are TGTGCCACTGTATCTGGAAACACCATATATTTT.

This chain uses TRBV7-9 with TRBJ1-2; D gene ambiguous. Germline CDR1 is SEHNR and CDR2 is FQNEAQ (reference sequence). The CDR3 covers 15 residues. V was shortened by 1 base and J by 3 bases, with 12 bases between the two germline ends. As DNA, the CDR3 is TGTGCCAGCAGCTTAGGGGTGTCCCGGTACTATGGCTACACCTTC. This codes for CASSLGVSRYYGYTF. The whole variable domain, filled in from reference TRBV7-9 and TRBJ1-2, reads DTGVSQNPRHKITKRGQNVTFRCDPISEHNRLYWYRQTLGQGPEFLTYFQNEAQLEKSRLLSDRFSAERPKGSFSTLEIQRTEQGDSAMYLCASSLGVSRYYGYTFGSGTRLTVV.

The genes are TRBV2 and TRBJ1-5; D is undetermined. The V end lost 4 bases, the J end lost 4 bases, and 11 bases lay between the germline ends. Germline loops: CDR1 SNHLY, CDR2 FYNNEI. The CDR3 is 14 residues long. The DNA of the CDR3 is TGTGCCAGCAGTGTGGGCAGTATGAATCAGCCCCAGCATTTT. Protein: CASSVGSMNQPQHF. The whole variable domain, filled in from reference TRBV2 and TRBJ1-5, reads EPEVTQTPSHQVTQMGQEVILRCVPISNHLYFYWYRQILGQKVEFLVSFYNNEISEKSEIFDDQFSVERPDGSNFTLKIRSTKLEDSAMYFCASSVGSMNQPQHFGDGTRLSIL.

The chain employs TRBV7-9 and TRBJ1-1, with no clear D. Germline CDR1 SEHNR, CDR2 FQNEAQ (reference sequence). The CDR3 length is 16 residues. V dropped 1 base and J dropped 11 bases, with 23 bases sitting between them. The CDR3 region has the DNA TGTGCCAGCAGCTTAGGAGGGCTCTATGCACTCTCGGGGGCTTTCTTT. Amino acids: CASSLGGLYALSGAFF.

As DNA, the CDR3 is TGTGCCAGCGAAACAGGGCGGGTTGTTCAAGAGACCCAGTACTTC. Amino acids: CASETGRVVQETQYF. The gene calls are TRBV5-8 and TRBJ2-5; D is perhaps TRBD1 (6 bases). Trimming took 7 bases from V and 2 from J, leaving 18 bases between them. The germline gives CDR1 SGHTS, CDR2 YDEGEE. CDR3 length: 15 residues.

This chain joins TRBV6-1 and TRBJ2-5; D is perhaps TRBD2 (5 bases). The CDR3 is 14 amino acids. Germline CDR1 MNHNS, CDR2 SASEGT. V lost 3 bases and J lost 5, with 13 bases in between. The CDR3 nucleotides are TGTGCCAGCAGTGACCCGGCGGGCGGGGAGACCCAGTACTTC. Translating it yields CASSDPAGGETQYF.

V and J are TRBV4-2 and TRBJ1-5, with 10 positions matching TRBD1. J was trimmed by 7 bases and V by 0 bases; bases with no gene match: 3. This CDR3 contains 15 residues. The germline gives CDR1 LGHNA, CDR2 YNFKEQ. CDR3 nucleotides: TGTGCCAGCAGCCAAGAGGACAGGGGGGGCCAGCCCCAGCATTTT. Translation: CASSQEDRGGQPQHF.

V and J are TRBV15 and TRBJ2-5, with 11 positions matching TRBD2. CDR1 LNHNV and CDR2 YYDKDF come from the germline V gene (reference sequence). CDR3 length equals 13 residues. V shed 7 bases and J 6 bases; nucleotides not matched to a gene: 4. The CDR3 here is CATKRTSGQTQYF. The CDR3 DNA follows: TGTGCCACCAAAAGGACTAGCGGGCAGACCCAGTACTTC.